The entry that follows covers one TCR beta chain sequence. The data stem from a study of CD8+CD57+ T cells in acquired aplastic anemia. The CDR3 loop spans 15 amino acids. Germline lookup yields CDR1 WNHNN and CDR2 SYGVQD (reference sequence). V shed 4 bases and J shed 7 bases, with 17 bases lying between them. Investigators profiled TCR beta VDJ and CDR3 from genomic DNA template. TCRdb independently ran MiXCR on the reads; one entry per CDR3 protein. This table holds approximately 300,000 distinct CDR3 sequences, approximately 58% found once. Previously, flow cytometry had revealed CD8+CD57+ cell expansion in the patients chosen for sequencing.

The V and J genes are TRBV10-1 and TRBJ2-1, with TRBD2 as a possible D gene (6 bases). The receptor was derived from a human donor with aplastic anemia. The sequencing sample was made of sorted CD4+, CD8+, or CD8+CD57+ T cells (not recorded which) from PBMCs. The CDR3 DNA follows: TGCGCCAGCAGTGTCTTCGCAAGCGGGCGGAATGAGCAGTTCTTC. Residues: CASSVFASGRNEQFF.